These 4 T cell receptor beta chains originate from one sample sequenced in a study of OX40 agonist ivuxolimab in advanced cancers. Sequencing used immunoSEQ multiplex PCR; TCRdb keeps in-frame clones, though not all of them. The sample has 100,000 to 120,000 clones, roughly nine tenths seen once. Source: CD4+ or CD8+ T cells sorted from blood, taken in a trial of the OX40 agonist ivuxolimab. These receptors all come from an adult with an advanced solid tumor such as melanoma, head and neck, liver or kidney cancer.

The rearrangement uses TRBV5-4 and TRBJ1-1; D remains ambiguous. The CDR3 extends over 12 amino acids. With 1 base removed from V and 3 bases from J, the gap between germline ends came to 4 bases. Germline loops: CDR1 SGHNT, CDR2 YYREEE (reference sequence). The CDR3 is CASSLRDTEAFF. Written as DNA, the CDR3 is TGTGCCAGCAGCTTGAGAGACACTGAAGCTTTCTTT.

The chain recombines TRBV4-2 with TRBJ2-7; possibly TRBD1 for D (6 bases). The J call is in doubt because the DNA end fits TRBJ2-1 better. The germline V gene has CDR1 LGHNA and CDR2 YNFKEQ. The CDR3 covers 14 residues. The DNA of the CDR3 is TGTGCCAGCAGCCCCCCAGGACAGAACAATGAGCAGTTCTTC. Translated, it gives CASSPPGQNNEQFF.

The chain joins TRBV5-4 to TRBJ2-5; D not certain. The CDR3 length is 15 residues. Trimming removed 0 bases from V and 4 bases from J, with 13 bases in between. CDR1 SGHNT and CDR2 YYREEE come from the germline V gene (reference sequence). The CDR3 reads CASSLDTLPGETQYF. DNA of the CDR3: TGTGCCAGCAGCTTGGACACTCTTCCCGGAGAGACCCAGTACTTC.

The chain links TRBV29-1 to TRBJ1-5; TRBD1 might be the D (5 bases). V dropped 5 bases and J dropped 5 bases, with 10 bases sitting between them. Germline V gene sequence: CDR1 SQVTM, CDR2 ANQGSEA. The CDR3 contains 12 residues. This chain's CDR3 is CSVRQGDQPQHF. The CDR3 DNA reads TGCAGCGTTCGCCAGGGAGATCAGCCCCAGCATTTT.